This T cell receptor (beta chain) was sequenced during a study of Ad26.COV2.S vaccination and SARS-CoV-2 variants. This sample's treatment: some 20 received Ad26.COV2.S at low or high dose, single or two shots; about 5 received placebo; per-sample allocation not given. Collection of samples fell on day 63 after the first vaccine or placebo injection. Method: immunoSEQ multiplex PCR; TCRdb's copy keeps in-frame clones and lacks some. The table includes some 640,000 clones, 89% detected once. The sample consisted of peripheral blood, taken in a trial of Ad26.COV2.S vaccine versus placebo. This receptor was taken from a person aged 18-60 years who received the Ad26.COV2.S COVID-19 vaccine or a placebo.

The CDR3 DNA sequence: TGTGCCTGGAGCCAGGGAACGGATCAGCCCCAGCATTTT. Its translation is CAWSQGTDQPQHF. V gene TRBV30 combines with J gene TRBJ1-5; D is possibly TRBD1 (5 bases). Germline V lookup: CDR1 GTSNPN, CDR2 SVGIG (reference sequence). V was shortened by 3 bases and J by 5 bases, with 11 bases between the two germline ends. The CDR3 has 13 amino acids.